This T cell receptor beta chain was found in a study of T-cell reconstitution after alpha-beta-depleted transplantation in children. The germline gives CDR1 DFQATT, CDR2 SNEGSKA (reference sequence). This CDR3 is built from 13 residues. After removal of 5 bases from V and 2 bases from J, the junction contained 5 bases not matched to a gene. Construction of the TCRbeta library involved unique molecular identifiers. TCRdb ran MiXCR on the PCR reads and lists one entry per CDR3 protein. The repertoire consists of some 590,000 distinct CDR3 sequences, with over 9.5% occurring once and the leading ten covering around 4%.

Sequencing used PBMCs from the stem cell graft donor, obtained from the stem cell graft. The sequence came from a human donor who donated a stem cell graft to a child with acute myeloid leukemia. The V gene is TRBV20-1, the J gene TRBJ2-5; 7 nucleotides match TRBD2. CDR3 nucleotides: TGCAGTGCTCCCAGCGGGGCTCAAGAGACCCAGTACTTC. It is translated as CSAPSGAQETQYF.